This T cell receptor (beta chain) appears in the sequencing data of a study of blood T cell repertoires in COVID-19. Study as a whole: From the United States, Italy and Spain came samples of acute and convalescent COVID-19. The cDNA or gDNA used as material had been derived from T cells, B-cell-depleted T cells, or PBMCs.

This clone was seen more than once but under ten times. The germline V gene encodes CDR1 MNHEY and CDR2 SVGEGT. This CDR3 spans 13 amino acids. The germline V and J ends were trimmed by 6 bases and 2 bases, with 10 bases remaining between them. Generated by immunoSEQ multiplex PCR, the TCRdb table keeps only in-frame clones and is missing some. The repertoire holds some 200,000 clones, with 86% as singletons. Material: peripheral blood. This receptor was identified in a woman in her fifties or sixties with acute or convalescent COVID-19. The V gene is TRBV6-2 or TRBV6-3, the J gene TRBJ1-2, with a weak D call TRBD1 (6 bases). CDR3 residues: CASSRQENYGYTF. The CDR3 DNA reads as TGTGCCAGCAGCCGACAGGAAAACTATGGCTACACCTTC.